Listed here are 17 T cell receptor beta chains from one sample, sequenced in a study of shared clonotypes between healthy human individuals. CD45RO negativity and positive selection for CCR7 defined naive CD8 cells, a population that excluded terminally differentiated effector memory CD45RA+ cells. TCRdb's copy holds only in-frame clones and misses some; the assay was immunoSEQ multiplex PCR. Here the sample spans around 1.9 million clones, under 95% being singletons. Sequences were obtained from naive CD8+ T cells from PBMCs. These receptors were collected from a man aged 18 to 30 in good health. Some clones in this sample may be carry-over from other donors' samples.

The rearrangement joins TRBV7-9 to TRBJ1-1; D uncertain. This CDR3 region has 14 residues. V lost 5 bases to trimming and J lost 1 base, with 11 bases between them. Germline CDR1 reads SEHNR; CDR2 reads FQNEAQ (reference sequence). CDR3 loop: CASSPPPGNTEAFF. The CDR3 nucleotides read TGTGCCAGCAGCCCGCCCCCAGGGAACACTGAAGCTTTCTTT.

This clone was seen repeatedly, ten times or more. This rearrangement joins TRBV4-2 to TRBJ2-1; D unresolved. CDR3 length: 12 amino acids. Germline V lookup: CDR1 LGHNA, CDR2 YNFKEQ. V lost 5 bases and J 9 bases, leaving 11 bases between the germline ends. The CDR3 sequence is CASSSAGSEQFF. Written as DNA, the CDR3 is TGTGCCAGCAGCTCCGCAGGAAGTGAGCAGTTCTTC.

The chain has TRBV28 and TRBJ1-2; the match to TRBD1 covers 8 bases. The germline V gene has CDR1 MDHEN and CDR2 SYDVKM. V shed 6 bases, J shed 6 bases, and the junction held 12 bases outside the gene matches. The CDR3 covers 15 residues. This CDR3 is CASSLLTDRDDGYTF. For the CDR3, the DNA is TGTGCCAGCAGCCTACTAACGGACAGGGACGATGGCTACACCTTC.

The genes are TRBV4-1 and TRBJ2-7, with 7 bases identical to TRBD2. V lost 1 base and J lost 3; bases outside the gene matches: 12. This CDR3 region has 17 residues. Germline V gene data show CDR1 as MGHRA and CDR2 as YSYEKL. CDR3 in DNA: TGCGCCAGCAGCCAAGCGCTGGGGCGGGAGAGGGGCTACGAGCAGTACTTC. Translating it yields CASSQALGRERGYEQYF.

CDR3 sequence (DNA): TGTGCCAGCAGCCCGGACAGAGAACTGGAGCAGTACTTC. It yields the protein CASSPDRELEQYF. The chain couples TRBV4-2 to TRBJ2-7; a possible D gene is TRBD1 (6 bases). The CDR3 sequence is 13 residues long. Trimming removed 4 bases at V and 7 bases at J, with 14 bases between. The germline V gene has CDR1 LGHNA and CDR2 YNFKEQ.

The V call is TRBV28, the J call TRBJ1-2; no firm D call. CDR1 and CDR2 (germline): MDHEN, SYDVKM. The CDR3 consists of 15 residues. V was clipped by 2 bases and J by 0 bases, with 10 bases between them. CDR3 sequence reads: CASSLQAGPNYGYTF. The CDR3 coding sequence is TGTGCCAGCAGTTTACAAGCAGGACCTAACTATGGCTACACCTTC.

J is TRBJ2-7 and V is TRBV4-2; 9 bases align to TRBD2. The CDR3 totals 18 residues. V gave up 0 bases and J gave up 1 base; unmatched junction bases: 10. In germline, CDR1 is LGHNA, CDR2 YNFKEQ. CDR3: CASSQEWIQREVSYEQYF. In DNA form, the CDR3 reads TGTGCCAGCAGCCAAGAATGGATTCAGCGGGAGGTATCCTACGAGCAGTACTTC.

Notes on this clone: Different DNA sequences within this sample yield the same CDR3. The rearrangement joins TRBV27 to TRBJ2-7; the D is unclear. The CDR3 has 13 amino acids. Looked up from germline, CDR1 is MNHEY and CDR2 is SMNVEV (reference sequence). V was trimmed by 0 bases and J by 3 bases, leaving 6 bases between them. The CDR3 here is CASSLSRVYEQYF. Here the CDR3 DNA reads TGTGCCAGCAGTTTATCAAGGGTCTACGAGCAGTACTTC.

The gene calls are TRBV7-9 and TRBJ2-3; TRBD1 or TRBD2 may be the D gene (5 bases each). Germline CDR1 and CDR2: SEHNR and FQNEAQ (reference sequence). The CDR3 has 12 amino acids. V was cut by 5 bases and J by 7 bases, with 10 bases left in between. The CDR3 nucleotides are TGTGCCAGCAGCCTCGGGGCAAATACGCAGTATTTT. It specifies CASSLGANTQYF.

V and J are TRBV4-2 and TRBJ2-7; D unclear. With 1 base removed from V and 3 bases from J, the gap between germline ends came to 13 bases. The CDR3 totals 15 residues. Germline V gene data show CDR1 as LGHNA and CDR2 as YNFKEQ. CDR3 protein: CASSQVGREDYEQYF. The CDR3 DNA is TGTGCCAGCAGCCAAGTCGGCAGAGAGGACTACGAGCAGTACTTC.

The sample holds one count of this clone. The chain uses TRBV10-2 and TRBJ1-4; D gene unclear. Per the germline V gene, CDR1 is WSHSY and CDR2 is SAAADI. The V end lost 0 bases, the J end lost 4 bases, and 9 bases lay between the germline ends. The CDR3 has 15 amino acids. This CDR3 is CASSESWQNNEKLFF. DNA for the CDR3: TGCGCCAGCAGTGAGTCATGGCAGAATAATGAAAAACTGTTTTTT.

The V call is TRBV5-1, the J call TRBJ2-1, with 10 bases fitting TRBD2. CDR1 SGHRS and CDR2 YFSETQ come from the germline V gene. CDR3 length: 14 amino acids. Trimming cost V 7 bases and J 4 bases; bases outside gene matches: 5. The CDR3 spells CASGSGRAYNEQFF. CDR3 bases: TGCGCCAGCGGAAGCGGGAGGGCTTACAATGAGCAGTTCTTC. Supplemented by reference TRBV5-1 and TRBJ2-1, the full variable domain reads KAGVTQTPRYLIKTRGQQVTLSCSPISGHRSVSWYQQTPGQGLQFLFEYFSETQRNKGNFPGRFSGRQFSNSRSEMNVSTLELGDSALYLCASGSGRAYNEQFFGPGTRLTVL.

CDR3 sequence (DNA): TGTGCCAGCAGTGACTCGCAGGGACATAACACCGGGGAGCTGTTTTTT. This encodes CASSDSQGHNTGELFF. The V call is TRBV6-4, the J call TRBJ2-2, with D perhaps matching TRBD1 (6 bases). Deletions cut 0 bases from V and 2 bases from J, with 10 bases between. The germline V gene has CDR1 MRHNA and CDR2 SNTAGT. The CDR3 sequence is 16 residues long.

This clone has a single count. The chain employs TRBV30 and TRBJ2-1; tentatively, D is TRBD2 (6 bases). The germline V gene has CDR1 GTSNPN and CDR2 SVGIG (reference sequence). This CDR3 has 16 amino acids. V was clipped by 5 bases and J by 2 bases, with 19 bases between them. The CDR3 DNA reads TGTGCCTGGGGCGGGACCCCATCCTTACCCTACAATGAGCAGTTCTTC. Translation gives CAWGGTPSLPYNEQFF.

The chain joins TRBV20-1 to TRBJ2-3, with D perhaps TRBD1 or TRBD2 (5 bases each). This CDR3 comprises 11 residues. The V gene's germline CDR1 is DFQATT and CDR2 SNEGSKA (reference sequence). The germline V and J ends were trimmed by 2 bases and 6 bases, with 6 bases remaining between them. In nucleotides, the CDR3 is TGCAGTGCTAGATGGGGGGATACGCAGTATTTT. Translation gives CSARWGDTQYF.

The rearrangement uses TRBV10-3 and TRBJ2-4; D gene uncertain. The CDR3 contains 19 residues. Germline CDR1 is ENHRY and CDR2 is SYGVKD. Trimming shortened V by 0 bases and J by 0 bases, and 18 bases separated the two germline ends. The CDR3: CAISESAVAEELAKNIQYF. In DNA, the CDR3 is TGTGCCATCAGTGAGTCGGCCGTGGCAGAGGAACTAGCCAAAAACATTCAGTACTTC.

The DNA of the CDR3 is TGCGCCAGCAGCCAAGTTGTCTGGCAGGCAGATCAGCCCCAGCATTTT. It is translated as CASSQVVWQADQPQHF. The chain combines TRBV4-3 with TRBJ1-5; D remains unclear. V lost 1 base and J lost 5, with 15 bases in between. This CDR3 comprises 16 residues. Germline V CDR1 and CDR2: LGHNA, YSLEER.